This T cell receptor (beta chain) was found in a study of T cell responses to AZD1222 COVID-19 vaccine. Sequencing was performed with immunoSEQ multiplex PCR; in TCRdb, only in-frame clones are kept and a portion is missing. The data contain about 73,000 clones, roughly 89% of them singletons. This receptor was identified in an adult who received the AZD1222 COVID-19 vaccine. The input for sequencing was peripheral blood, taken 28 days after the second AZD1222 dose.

As DNA, the CDR3 is TGTGCCAGCAGCTTAATTCTTACTGATACGCAGTATTTT. This translates into CASSLILTDTQYF. V is TRBV7-3 and J is TRBJ2-3; D ambiguous. The CDR3 consists of 13 residues. V was pared by 1 base and J by 6 bases, with 8 bases between. Germline assignment: CDR1 SGHTA and CDR2 FQGTGA.